A selection of T cell receptor beta chains follows, all from one sample in a study of cytomegalovirus exposure and HLA in healthy donors. Clones were read by immunoSEQ multiplex PCR, and TCRdb kept only the in-frame ones, dropping some. Here the sample spans about 140,000 clones, more than 75% being singletons. Sequences were obtained from PBMCs. Every receptor here comes from a young man in good health and CMV-seropositive. Each CDR3 is given with its conserved first and last residue. The D gene is left open where the match is weak. Rows give clone size only sometimes, using once, few, many, or a class for an expanded clone.

clone size | D gene | J gene | V gene | CDR3 DNA | CDR3 protein
- | - | TRBJ1-2 | TRBV7-9 | TGTGCCAGCAGCTCGACGAGAGACTTCTATGGCTACACCTTC | CASSSTRDFYGYTF
- | - | TRBJ1-2 | TRBV30 | TGTGCCTGGAGTGGCCCAGGGGATGGCTACACCTTC | CAWSGPGDGYTF
once | TRBD2 | TRBJ2-3 | TRBV28 | TGTGCCAGCAGTTTTGCGGGGGGTCAGGGGCCCGCAGAGTATTTT | CASSFAGGQGPAEYF
- | - | TRBJ2-3 | TRBV7-7 | TGTGCTAGCAGCGCGGACACCACAGATACGCAGTATTTT | CASSADTTDTQYF
- | - | TRBJ1-1 | TRBV11-2 | TGTGCCAGCAGCCCCAAAGTGAACAGTGAAGCTTTCTTT | CASSPKVNSEAFF
once | TRBD2 | TRBJ2-1 | TRBV5-4 | TGTGCCAGCAGCCCGAGGAGCGGGAGCAGTTCCTACAATGAGCAGTTCTTC | CASSPRSGSSSYNEQFF
- | - | TRBJ1-1 | TRBV6-5 | TGTGCCAGCGTATCGGCAGGGTTCAGAGCTTTCTTT | CASVSAGFRAFF
- | - | TRBJ1-2 | TRBV29-1 | TGCAGCGTTGGCCCTTCTAACCTTAACTATGGCTACACCTTC | CSVGPSNLNYGYTF
- | - | TRBJ2-1 | TRBV30 | TGTGCCTGGAGTGTAGACGGGGGGCCCTACAATGAGCAGTTCTTC | CAWSVDGGPYNEQFF
- | TRBD1 | TRBJ1-2 | TRBV27 | TGTGCCAGCAGTTTGACAGGGGACTATGGCTACACCTTC | CASSLTGDYGYTF
few | - | TRBJ2-7 | TRBV6-5 | TGTGCCAGCAGTTACCTTCGGTCCGGGCGGGACGAGCAGTACTTC | CASSYLRSGRDEQYF
once | - | TRBJ2-7 | TRBV6-1 | TGTGCCAGCAGCCCCCGGGGGACCTCCTACGAGCAGTACTTC | CASSPRGTSYEQYF
- | - | TRBJ1-5 | TRBV7-9 | TGTGCCAGCAGCTTCGACAGTTCCAATCAGCCCCAGCATTTT | CASSFDSSNQPQHF
- | TRBD1 | TRBJ2-7 | TRBV6-6 | TGTGCCAGCAGTTACTACAGGGGGCTGGGAGAGCAGTACTTC | CASSYYRGLGEQYF
once | - | TRBJ2-7 | TRBV6-1 | TGTGCCAGCAGTGACATGACTAGGTCCGACGAGCAGTACTTC | CASSDMTRSDEQYF
- | TRBD1 | TRBJ1-5 | TRBV7-8 | TGTGCCAGCAGCTCCGGACAGGGGACTCAGCCCCAGCATTTT | CASSSGQGTQPQHF
- | - | TRBJ1-4 | TRBV6-5 | TGTGCCAGCAGTTACAGACTTACCAGTGAAAAACTGTTTTTT | CASSYRLTSEKLFF